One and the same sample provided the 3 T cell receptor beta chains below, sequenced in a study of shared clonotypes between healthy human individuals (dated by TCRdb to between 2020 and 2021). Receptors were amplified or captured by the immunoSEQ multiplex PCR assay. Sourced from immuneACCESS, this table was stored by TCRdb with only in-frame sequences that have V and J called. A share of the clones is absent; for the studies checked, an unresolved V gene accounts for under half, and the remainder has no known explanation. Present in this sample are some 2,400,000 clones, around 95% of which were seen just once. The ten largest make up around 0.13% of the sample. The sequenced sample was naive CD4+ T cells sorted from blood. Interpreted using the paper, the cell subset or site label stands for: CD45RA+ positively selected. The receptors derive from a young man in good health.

CDR3 protein: CASSPGTSEKLFF. The DNA of the CDR3 is TGTGCCAGCAGCCCCGGGACAAGCGAAAAACTGTTTTTT. The gene calls are TRBV7-6 and TRBJ1-4; TRBD1 might be the D (6 bases). The germline V and J ends were trimmed by 5 bases and 8 bases, with 12 bases remaining between them. CDR3 length: 13 residues. Germline CDR1 SGHVS, CDR2 FNYEAQ.

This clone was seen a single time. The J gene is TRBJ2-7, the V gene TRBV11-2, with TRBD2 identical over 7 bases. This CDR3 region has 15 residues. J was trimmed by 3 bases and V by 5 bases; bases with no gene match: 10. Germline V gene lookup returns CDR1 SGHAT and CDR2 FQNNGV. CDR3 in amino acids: CASSGKGGFYYEQYF. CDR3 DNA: TGTGCCAGCAGCGGGAAGGGAGGGTTTTACTACGAGCAGTACTTC.

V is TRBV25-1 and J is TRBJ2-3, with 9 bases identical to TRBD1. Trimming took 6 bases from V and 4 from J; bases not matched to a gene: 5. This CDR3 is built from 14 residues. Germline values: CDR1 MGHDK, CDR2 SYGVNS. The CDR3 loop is CASSPTGGADTQYF. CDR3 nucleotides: TGTGCCAGCAGCCCTACAGGGGGCGCAGATACGCAGTATTTT.